This TCR beta chain comes out of a study of cytomegalovirus exposure and HLA in healthy donors (dated by TCRdb to 2017 to 2019). Concerning the study at large: According to a later analysis, one platform produced both the 120 validation repertoires and the 666 repertoires of the first cohort. The study aimed to test whether cataloging public T cell receptors could reveal signatures of past pathogen exposure. High-throughput TCR immunosequencing, statistical association of individual TCRs with disease status, and machine learning were combined to predict cytomegalovirus infection status. Along with the approximately 700-subject first cohort, a separate validation cohort of over a hundred different subjects was used.

Beyond this particular receptor, the publication reports: The authors suggested that the approach could potentially be generalized to other disease states and immunological phenotypes. In vitro tests confirmed that a few of the cytomegalovirus-associated TCR beta chains recognize cytomegalovirus antigens. A later analysis lacked HLA typing for the validation cohort, so it scored co-occurrence in that cohort across all 110 or so repertoires. In both the original and validation cohorts, the classifier was reported to diagnose cytomegalovirus status with high specificity and sensitivity. Across donors, most TCR sequences were observed very rarely, whereas some public TCRs were present in many individuals. The study gave a list of about 160 TCR beta chains associated with cytomegalovirus. Subsequent analysis determined that TCRs grouped into clusters in the first cohort also showed a tendency toward co-occurrence across the approximately 120 validation repertoires, and approximately 94% of cluster scores exceeded 0.

Comment on this clone: This clone's antigen is unknown. The sample holds no much larger clone one base away, and base qualities are not on file.

Donors formed part of the validation cohort, which comprised 120 subjects and was distinct from the first cohort of several hundred subjects. The library was prepared using the immunoSEQ multiplex PCR assay. The source study handled its data this way. A statistical classification framework was built for diagnosing cytomegalovirus status from the catalog of TCR beta chain sequences. This immuneACCESS table, as held by TCRdb, lists in-frame sequences with V and J called but not all clones. Of the missing ones, under half trace to an unresolved V gene in checked studies; the others have no known cause. V, J and clone size reflect that table, while D and trimming were determined from the DNA. This sample has some 150,000 clones in its table, and about 88% of those were observed once. Of the sample, approximately 20% falls within the top ten clones. The CDR3 sequence holds 11 residues, the cysteine and phenylalanine included. The sequence is cut down to CDR3 DNA, 33 bases in frame from base 1. CDR1 and CDR2 are drawn from the germline V gene (reference sequence): LNHDA, SQIVND. The V and J ends are trimmed by 5 bases and 6 bases, leaving 6 bases between them.

The sequenced material came from PBMCs. The clonotype comes from a man between 18 and 35 years old in good health and CMV-seropositive. The chain uses TRBV19 and TRBJ2-3; the D gene is possibly TRBD1, with 5 bases matching. The CDR3 in this case is CASSSGDTQYF. In nucleotides, the sequence is TGTGCCAGTAGTTCAGGGGATACGCAGTATTTT.